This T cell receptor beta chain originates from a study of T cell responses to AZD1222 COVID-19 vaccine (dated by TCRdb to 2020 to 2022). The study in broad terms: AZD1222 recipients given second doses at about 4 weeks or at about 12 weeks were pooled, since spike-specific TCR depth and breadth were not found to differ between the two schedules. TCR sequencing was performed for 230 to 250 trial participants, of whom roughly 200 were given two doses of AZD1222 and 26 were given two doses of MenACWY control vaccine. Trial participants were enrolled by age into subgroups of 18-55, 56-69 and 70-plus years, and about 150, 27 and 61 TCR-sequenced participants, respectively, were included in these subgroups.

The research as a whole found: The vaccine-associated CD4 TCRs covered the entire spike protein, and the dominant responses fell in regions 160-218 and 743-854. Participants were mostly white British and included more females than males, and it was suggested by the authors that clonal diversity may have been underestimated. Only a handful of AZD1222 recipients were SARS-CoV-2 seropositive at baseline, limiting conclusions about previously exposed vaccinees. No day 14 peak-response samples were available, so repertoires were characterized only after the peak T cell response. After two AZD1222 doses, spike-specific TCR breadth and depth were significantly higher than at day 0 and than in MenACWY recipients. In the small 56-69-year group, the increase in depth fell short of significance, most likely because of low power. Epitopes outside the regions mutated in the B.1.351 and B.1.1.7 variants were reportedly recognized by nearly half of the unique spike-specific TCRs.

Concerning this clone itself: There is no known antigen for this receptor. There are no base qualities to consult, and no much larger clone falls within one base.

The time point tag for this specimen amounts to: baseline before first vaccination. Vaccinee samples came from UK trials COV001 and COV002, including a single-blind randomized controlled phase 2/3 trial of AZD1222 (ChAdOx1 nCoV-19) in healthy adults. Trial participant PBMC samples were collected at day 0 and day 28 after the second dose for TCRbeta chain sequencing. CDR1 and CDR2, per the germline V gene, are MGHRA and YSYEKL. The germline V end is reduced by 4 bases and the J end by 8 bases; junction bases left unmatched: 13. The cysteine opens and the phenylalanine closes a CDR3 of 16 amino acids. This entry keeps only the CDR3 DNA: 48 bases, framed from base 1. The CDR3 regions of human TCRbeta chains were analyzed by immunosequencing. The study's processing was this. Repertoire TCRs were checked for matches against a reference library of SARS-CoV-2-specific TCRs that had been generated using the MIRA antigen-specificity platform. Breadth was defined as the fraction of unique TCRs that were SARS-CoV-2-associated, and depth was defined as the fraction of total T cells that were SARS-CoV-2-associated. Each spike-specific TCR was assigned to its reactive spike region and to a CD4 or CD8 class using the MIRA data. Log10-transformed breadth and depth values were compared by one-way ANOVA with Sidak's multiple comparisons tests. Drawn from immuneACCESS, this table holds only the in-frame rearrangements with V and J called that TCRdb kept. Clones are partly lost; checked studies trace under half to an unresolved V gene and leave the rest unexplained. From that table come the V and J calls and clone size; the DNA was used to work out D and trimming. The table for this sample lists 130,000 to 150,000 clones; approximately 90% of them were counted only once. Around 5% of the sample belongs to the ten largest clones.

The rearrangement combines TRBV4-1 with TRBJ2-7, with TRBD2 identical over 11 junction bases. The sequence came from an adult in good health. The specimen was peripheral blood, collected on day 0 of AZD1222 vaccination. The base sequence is TGCGCCAGCAGCCGCGGACTAGCGGGCGCGACCCCAAAGCAGTACTTC. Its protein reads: CASSRGLAGATPKQYF.